Listed below are T cell receptor beta chains from one sample, sequenced in a study of beta chain features in type 1 diabetes. Measured with immunoSEQ multiplex PCR; TCRdb has only the in-frame clones, and not every one. Of 150,000 or so clones in the sample, under 60% were seen once. The sample comprised Tregs from blood. The receptors derive from a man between 18 and 35 years old in good health. CDR3s include the opening cysteine and the closing phenylalanine or tryptophan. A D gene is named only where the DNA matches it firmly. The listing skips clone size in some rows; elsewhere it reads once, few, many or a size class.

-	-	TRBV19	TRBJ2-7	CASSVRQAVIVNEQYF	TGTGCCAGTAGTGTAAGACAGGCGGTGATCGTCAACGAGCAGTACTTC
-	-	TRBV6-6	TRBJ2-6	CASSDSSPGANVLTF	TGTGCCAGCAGCGACAGTAGTCCTGGGGCCAACGTCCTGACTTTC
-	TRBD2	TRBV29-1	TRBJ2-3	CSVEGVTSGFTDTQYF	TGCAGCGTTGAAGGTGTAACTAGCGGCTTCACAGATACGCAGTATTTT
-	-	TRBV18	TRBJ2-2	CASSALEGVHTGELFF	TGTGCCAGCTCAGCGCTGGAGGGAGTGCACACCGGGGAGCTGTTTTTT
-	-	TRBV13	TRBJ2-7	CASSLTGRSSYEQYF	TGTGCCAGCAGCCTCACCGGGAGAAGCTCCTACGAGCAGTACTTC
few	TRBD1	TRBV5-1	TRBJ2-7	CASKRGQESSYEQYF	TGCGCCAGCAAACGAGGACAGGAGAGCTCCTACGAGCAGTACTTC
-	-	TRBV28	TRBJ1-2	CASSSTRGGKYGYTF	TGTGCCAGCAGTTCCACTCGGGGGGGTAAATATGGCTACACCTTC
-	-	TRBV18	TRBJ2-7	CASSTGTYEQYF	TGTGCCAGCTCCACCGGGACCTACGAGCAGTACTTC
-	-	TRBV18	TRBJ2-2	CASCTGTGELFF	TGTGCCAGCTGTACAGGGACCGGGGAGCTGTTTTTT
-	-	TRBV7-2	TRBJ1-2	CASSLSRGEGYTF	TGTGCCAGCAGCTTATCTCGGGGGGAGGGCTACACCTTC
-	-	TRBV5-5	TRBJ2-5	CASSLMPSSETQYF	TGTGCCAGCAGCTTAATGCCTAGTAGTGAGACCCAGTACTTC
few	-	TRBV6-6	TRBJ2-2	CASNPHGTGELFF	TGTGCCAGCAACCCCCACGGCACCGGGGAGCTGTTTTTT
-	-	TRBV5-1	TRBJ2-2	CASSRRIRVPGELFF	TGCGCCAGCAGCCGTCGAATTCGGGTACCCGGGGAGCTGTTTTTT
-	TRBD1	TRBV4-3	TRBJ2-6	CASSRSPGNRGFSGANVLTF	TGCGCCAGCAGCCGAAGCCCCGGGAACAGGGGATTCTCTGGGGCCAACGTCCTGACTTTC
-	TRBD1	TRBV28	TRBJ2-7	CASSPSDRVEQYF	TGTGCCAGCAGCCCCTCGGACAGGGTTGAGCAGTACTTC
-	TRBD2	TRBV7-9	TRBJ2-3	CASSQGTSGSDTQYF	TGTGCCAGCAGCCAAGGAACTAGCGGTTCAGATACGCAGTATTTT
-	TRBD1	TRBV10-3	TRBJ2-6	CAIGTGVGPGANVLTF	TGTGCCATCGGGACAGGGGTTGGACCTGGGGCCAACGTCCTGACTTTC
-	TRBD2	TRBV28	TRBJ2-3	CASSRTSGRILSDTQYF	TGTGCCAGCAGTCGAACTAGCGGGAGGATCCTTTCAGATACGCAGTATTTT
-	TRBD1	TRBV5-1	TRBJ1-2	CASSLQGAGYGYTF	TGCGCCAGCAGCTTACAGGGGGCTGGCTATGGCTACACCTTC
-	TRBD1	TRBV10-3	TRBJ1-5	CAIRGTGTDQPQHF	TGTGCCATCAGAGGGACAGGGACAGATCAGCCCCAGCATTTT
few	TRBD2	TRBV9	TRBJ2-2	CASSVEAGGNTGELFF	TGTGCCAGCAGCGTAGAGGCGGGAGGGAACACCGGGGAGCTGTTTTTT
-	-	TRBV25-1	TRBJ2-5	CASSDILGQIQETQYF	TGTGCCAGCAGTGATATTTTGGGACAAATCCAAGAGACCCAGTACTTC
-	TRBD1	TRBV6-6	TRBJ1-5	CASSSTGTVPSQPQHF	TGTGCCAGCAGTTCGACCGGGACAGTACCCAGTCAGCCCCAGCATTTT
-	-	TRBV7-2	TRBJ1-1	CASSPGRTEAFF	TGTGCCAGCAGCCCCGGGAGGACTGAAGCTTTCTTT
-	-	TRBV11-2	TRBJ2-5	CASSLDRPGETQYF	TGTGCCAGCAGCTTAGATAGGCCGGGGGAGACCCAGTACTTC
-	TRBD1	TRBV5-1	TRBJ1-4	CASSMGQGRATGEKLFF	TGCGCCAGCAGCATGGGACAGGGGAGGGCAACAGGTGAAAAACTGTTTTTT
once	-	TRBV6-5	TRBJ1-2	CASSAGGPHYGYTF	TGTGCCAGCTCGGCGGGGGGTCCCCACTATGGCTACACCTTC
-	TRBD1	TRBV10-3	TRBJ1-2	CAISAQSRQGHGYTF	TGTGCCATCAGTGCTCAGTCTCGACAGGGCCATGGCTACACCTTC
few	-	TRBV10-3	TRBJ1-2	CAIRQGTYGYTF	TGTGCCATCAGGCAGGGAACCTATGGCTACACCTTC
few	-	TRBV10-3	TRBJ2-5	CAIRDTSQETQYF	TGTGCCATTCGGGACACCTCACAAGAGACCCAGTACTTC
-	TRBD2	TRBV20-1	TRBJ2-1	CSGARGGEQFF	TGCAGTGGGGCTCGGGGGGGTGAGCAGTTCTTC
-	TRBD1	TRBV28	TRBJ2-5	CASRIIGTGRETQYF	TGTGCCAGCAGAATAATTGGGACAGGGCGAGAGACCCAGTACTTC
once	TRBD1	TRBV19	TRBJ1-5	CASTPGGSQPQHF	TGTGCCAGTACCCCAGGGGGGAGTCAGCCCCAGCATTTT
-	TRBD1	TRBV19	TRBJ1-5	CASSIGGQGNQPQHF	TGTGCCAGTAGTATCGGGGGACAGGGCAATCAGCCCCAGCATTTT
-	-	TRBV5-6	TRBJ2-7	CASNQGLRRSSYEQYF	TGTGCCAGCAACCAGGGGCTGCGGCGGAGCTCCTACGAGCAGTACTTC
-	-	TRBV27	TRBJ2-5	CATKPVGDIQETQYF	TGTGCCACCAAGCCGGTTGGGGACATCCAAGAGACCCAGTACTTC
-	-	TRBV5-1	TRBJ1-1	CASSYRTVPMNTEAFF	TGCGCCAGCAGCTACCGCACAGTTCCCATGAACACTGAAGCTTTCTTT
-	-	TRBV30	TRBJ2-5	CAWNPGRTTGETQYF	TGTGCCTGGAACCCAGGTCGGACAACGGGAGAGACCCAGTACTTC
-	-	TRBV9	TRBJ1-5	CASSRGARENQPQHF	TGTGCCAGCAGTCGGGGGGCCAGGGAAAATCAGCCCCAGCATTTT
few	TRBD1	TRBV29-1	TRBJ1-1	CSAGQGSTEAFF	TGCAGCGCTGGACAGGGTAGCACTGAAGCTTTCTTT
-	TRBD2	TRBV28	TRBJ2-5	CASRPLQLAGGTYQETQYF	TGTGCCAGCAGGCCTCTCCAGCTAGCGGGGGGAACGTACCAAGAGACCCAGTACTTC
few	-	TRBV5-6	TRBJ1-1	CASSSHPGTEAFF	TGTGCCAGCAGCTCGCACCCGGGGACTGAAGCTTTCTTT
-	TRBD1	TRBV30	TRBJ1-5	CAWSVGTEPNQPQHF	TGTGCCTGGAGTGTAGGGACAGAGCCGAATCAGCCCCAGCATTTT
few	TRBD1	TRBV29-1	TRBJ2-1	CSVRTGWNNEQFF	TGCAGCGTTCGGACAGGGTGGAACAATGAGCAGTTCTTC
-	TRBD2	TRBV7-2	TRBJ2-7	CASSLRTSGTLLSYEQYF	TGTGCCAGCAGCCTACGGACTAGCGGGACCCTCCTGTCTTACGAGCAGTACTTC
few	-	TRBV5-1	TRBJ2-3	CASSLVPGMDTQYF	TGCGCCAGCAGCTTGGTCCCGGGAATGGATACGCAGTATTTT